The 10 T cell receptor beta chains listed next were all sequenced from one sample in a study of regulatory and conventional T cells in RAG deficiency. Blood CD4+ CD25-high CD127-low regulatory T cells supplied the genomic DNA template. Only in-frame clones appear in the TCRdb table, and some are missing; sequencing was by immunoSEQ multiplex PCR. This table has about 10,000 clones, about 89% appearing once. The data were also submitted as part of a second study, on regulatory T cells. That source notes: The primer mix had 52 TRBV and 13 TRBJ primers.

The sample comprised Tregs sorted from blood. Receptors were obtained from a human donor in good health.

The CDR3 DNA reads TGTGCCAGTAGTATAGATCTCGGCAGGGGTATCTACGAGCAGTACTTC. Residues: CASSIDLGRGIYEQYF. V usage is TRBV19 and J usage is TRBJ2-7; D possibly corresponds to TRBD1 (6 bases). Between the trimmed V and J ends, which lost 0 bases and 3 bases, there was a span of 15 bases. The CDR3 covers 16 residues. Looked up from germline, CDR1 is LNHDA and CDR2 is SQIVND (reference sequence).

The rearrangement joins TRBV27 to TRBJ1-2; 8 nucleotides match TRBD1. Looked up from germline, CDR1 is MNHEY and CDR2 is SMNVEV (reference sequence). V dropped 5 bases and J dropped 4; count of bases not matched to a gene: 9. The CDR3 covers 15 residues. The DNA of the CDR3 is TGTGCCAGCAGTCTACCCCAGGGGGCCCTCTATGGCTACACCTTC. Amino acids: CASSLPQGALYGYTF.

The chain's CDR3 is CASSIDGIGGYTF. CDR3 nucleotides: TGTGCCAGTAGTATAGACGGCATTGGTGGCTACACCTTC. V usage is TRBV19 and J usage is TRBJ1-2; D uncertain. Germline lookup yields CDR1 LNHDA and CDR2 SQIVND (reference sequence). The V and J ends lost 0 bases and 7 bases respectively, with 9 bases between them. This CDR3 region has 13 residues. The full variable domain, in which reference TRBV19 and TRBJ1-2 provide the parts outside the CDR3, is DGGITQSPKYLFRKEGQNVTLSCEQNLNHDAMYWYRQDPGQGLRLIYYSQIVNDFQKGDIAEGYSVSREKKESFPLTVTSAQKNPTAFYLCASSIDGIGGYTFGSGTRLTVV.

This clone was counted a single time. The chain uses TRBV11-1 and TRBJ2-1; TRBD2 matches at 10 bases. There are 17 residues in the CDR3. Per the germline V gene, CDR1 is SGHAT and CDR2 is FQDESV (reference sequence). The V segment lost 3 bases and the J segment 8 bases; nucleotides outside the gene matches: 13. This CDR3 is CASSFVGPSGRSYEQFF. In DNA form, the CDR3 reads TGTGCCAGCAGCTTCGTAGGGCCTAGCGGGAGAAGCTATGAGCAGTTCTTC.

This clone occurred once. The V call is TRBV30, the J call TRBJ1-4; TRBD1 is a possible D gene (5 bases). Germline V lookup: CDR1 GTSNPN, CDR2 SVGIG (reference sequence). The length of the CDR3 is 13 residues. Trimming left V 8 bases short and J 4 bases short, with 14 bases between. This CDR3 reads CAREGRSNEKLFF. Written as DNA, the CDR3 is TGTGCCCGTGAGGGGAGGAGTAATGAAAAACTGTTTTTT. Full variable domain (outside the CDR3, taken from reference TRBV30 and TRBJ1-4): SQTIHQWPATLVQPVGSPLSLECTVEGTSNPNLYWYRQAAGRGLQLLFYSVGIGQISSEVPQNLSASRPQDRQFILSSKKLLLSDSGFYLCAREGRSNEKLFFGSGTQLSVL.

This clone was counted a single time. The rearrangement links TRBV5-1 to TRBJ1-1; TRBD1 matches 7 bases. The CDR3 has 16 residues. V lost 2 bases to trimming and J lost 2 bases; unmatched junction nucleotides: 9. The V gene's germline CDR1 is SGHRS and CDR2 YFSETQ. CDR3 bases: TGCGCCAGCAGCTTTGGGACAGAGGTTTATAACACTGAAGCTTTCTTT. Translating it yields CASSFGTEVYNTEAFF.

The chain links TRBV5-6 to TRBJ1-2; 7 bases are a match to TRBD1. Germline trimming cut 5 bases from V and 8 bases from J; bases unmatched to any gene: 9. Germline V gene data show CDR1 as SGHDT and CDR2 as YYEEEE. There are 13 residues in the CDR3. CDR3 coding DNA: TGTGCCAGCAGAGCTGGGACAGTATCAGGCTACACCTTC. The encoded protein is CASRAGTVSGYTF.

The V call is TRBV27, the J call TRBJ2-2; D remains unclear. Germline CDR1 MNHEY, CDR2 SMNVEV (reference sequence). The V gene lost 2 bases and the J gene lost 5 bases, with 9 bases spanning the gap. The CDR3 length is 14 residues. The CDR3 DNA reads TGTGCCAGCAGTTTAAGTTTAAGGACCGGGGAGCTGTTTTTT. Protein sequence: CASSLSLRTGELFF.

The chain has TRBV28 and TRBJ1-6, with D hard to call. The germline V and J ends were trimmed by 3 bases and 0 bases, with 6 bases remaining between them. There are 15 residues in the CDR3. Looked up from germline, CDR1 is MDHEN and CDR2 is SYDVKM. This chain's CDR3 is CASSFGSSYNSPLHF. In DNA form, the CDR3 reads TGTGCCAGCAGTTTCGGGAGCTCCTATAATTCACCCCTCCACTTT.

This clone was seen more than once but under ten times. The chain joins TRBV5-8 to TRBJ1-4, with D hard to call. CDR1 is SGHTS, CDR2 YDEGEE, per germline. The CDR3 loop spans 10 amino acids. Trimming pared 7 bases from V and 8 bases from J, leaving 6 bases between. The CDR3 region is CASSTEKLFF. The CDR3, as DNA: TGTGCCAGCTCTACGGAAAAACTGTTTTTT.